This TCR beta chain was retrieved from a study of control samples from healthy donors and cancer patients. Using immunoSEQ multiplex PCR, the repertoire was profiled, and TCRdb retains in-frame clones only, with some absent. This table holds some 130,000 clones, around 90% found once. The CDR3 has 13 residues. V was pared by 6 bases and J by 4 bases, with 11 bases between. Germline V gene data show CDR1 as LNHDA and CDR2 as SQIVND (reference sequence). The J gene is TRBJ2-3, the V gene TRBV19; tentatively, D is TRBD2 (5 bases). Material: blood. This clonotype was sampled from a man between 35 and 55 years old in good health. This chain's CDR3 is CASSTERADTQYF. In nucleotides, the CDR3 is TGTGCCAGTAGCACAGAGAGGGCAGATACGCAGTATTTT.